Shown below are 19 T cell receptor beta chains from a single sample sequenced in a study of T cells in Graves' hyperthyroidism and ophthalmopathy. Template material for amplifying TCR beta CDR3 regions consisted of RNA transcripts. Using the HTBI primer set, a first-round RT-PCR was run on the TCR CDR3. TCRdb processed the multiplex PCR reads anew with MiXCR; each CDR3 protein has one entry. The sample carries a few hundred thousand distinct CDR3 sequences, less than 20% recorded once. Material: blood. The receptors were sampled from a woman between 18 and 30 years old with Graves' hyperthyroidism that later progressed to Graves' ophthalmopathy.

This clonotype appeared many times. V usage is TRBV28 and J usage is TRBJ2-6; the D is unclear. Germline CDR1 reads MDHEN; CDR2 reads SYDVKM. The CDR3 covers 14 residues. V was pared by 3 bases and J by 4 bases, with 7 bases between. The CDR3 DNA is TGTGCCAGCAGTTTTATAGTGGGGGCCAACGTCCTGACTTTC. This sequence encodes CASSFIVGANVLTF.

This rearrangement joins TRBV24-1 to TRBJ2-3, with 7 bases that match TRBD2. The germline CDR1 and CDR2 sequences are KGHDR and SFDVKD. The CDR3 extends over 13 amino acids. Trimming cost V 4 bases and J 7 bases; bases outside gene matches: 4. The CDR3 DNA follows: TGTGCCACCAGTGAGGGCGGGGGATATACGCAGTATTTT. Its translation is CATSEGGGYTQYF.

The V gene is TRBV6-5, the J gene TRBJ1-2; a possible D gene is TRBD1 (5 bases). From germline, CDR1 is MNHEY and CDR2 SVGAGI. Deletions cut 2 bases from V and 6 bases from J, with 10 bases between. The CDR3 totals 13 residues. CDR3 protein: CASSYGREDGYTF. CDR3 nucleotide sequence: TGTGCCAGCAGTTACGGCAGGGAGGATGGCTACACCTTC.

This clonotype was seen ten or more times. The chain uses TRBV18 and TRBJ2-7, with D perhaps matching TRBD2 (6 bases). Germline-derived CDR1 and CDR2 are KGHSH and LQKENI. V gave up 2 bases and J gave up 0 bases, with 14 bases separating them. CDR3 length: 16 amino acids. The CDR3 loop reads CASSPGLREISYEQYF. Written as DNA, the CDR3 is TGTGCCAGCTCACCAGGTTTACGGGAGATCTCCTACGAGCAGTACTTC. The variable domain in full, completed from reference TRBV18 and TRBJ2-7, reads NAGVMQNPRHLVRRRGQEARLRCSPMKGHSHVYWYRQLPEEGLKFMVYLQKENIIDESGMPKERFSAEFPKEGPSILRIQQVVRGDSAAYFCASSPGLREISYEQYFGPGTRLTVT.

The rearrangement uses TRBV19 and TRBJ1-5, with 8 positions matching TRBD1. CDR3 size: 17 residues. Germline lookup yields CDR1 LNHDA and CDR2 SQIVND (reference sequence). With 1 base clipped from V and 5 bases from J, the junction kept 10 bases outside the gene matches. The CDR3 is CASSIGPPGTGYQPQHF. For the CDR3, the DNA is TGTGCCAGTAGTATAGGCCCTCCCGGGACAGGTTATCAGCCCCAGCATTTT. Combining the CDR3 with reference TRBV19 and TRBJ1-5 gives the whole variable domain DGGITQSPKYLFRKEGQNVTLSCEQNLNHDAMYWYRQDPGQGLRLIYYSQIVNDFQKGDIAEGYSVSREKKESFPLTVTSAQKNPTAFYLCASSIGPPGTGYQPQHFGDGTRLSIL.

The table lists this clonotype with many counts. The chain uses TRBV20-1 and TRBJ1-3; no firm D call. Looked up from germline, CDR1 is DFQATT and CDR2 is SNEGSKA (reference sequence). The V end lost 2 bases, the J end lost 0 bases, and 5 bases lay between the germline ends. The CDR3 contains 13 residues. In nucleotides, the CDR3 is TGCAGTGCTAGACCCCACTCTGGAAACACCATATATTTT. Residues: CSARPHSGNTIYF.

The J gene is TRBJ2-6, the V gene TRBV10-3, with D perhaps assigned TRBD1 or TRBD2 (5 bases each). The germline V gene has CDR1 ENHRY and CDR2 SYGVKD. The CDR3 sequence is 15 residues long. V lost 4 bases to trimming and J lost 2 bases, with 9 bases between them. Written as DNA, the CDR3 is TGTGCCATCAGTGGTTGGGGGACTGGGGCCAACGTCCTGACTTTC. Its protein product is CAISGWGTGANVLTF.

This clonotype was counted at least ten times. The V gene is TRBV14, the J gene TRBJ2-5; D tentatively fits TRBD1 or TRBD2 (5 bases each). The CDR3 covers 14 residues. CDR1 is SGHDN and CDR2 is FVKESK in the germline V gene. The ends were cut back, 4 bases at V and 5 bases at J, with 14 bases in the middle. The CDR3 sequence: CASSRRGTGETQYF. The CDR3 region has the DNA TGTGCCAGCAGCCGTCGAGGGACGGGGGAGACCCAGTACTTC.

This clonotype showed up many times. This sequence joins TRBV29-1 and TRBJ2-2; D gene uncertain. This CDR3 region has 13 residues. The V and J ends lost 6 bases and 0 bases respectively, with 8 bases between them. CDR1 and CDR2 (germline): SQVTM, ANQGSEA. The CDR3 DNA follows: TGCAGCGTCTTAGCACCGAACACCGGGGAGCTGTTTTTT. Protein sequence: CSVLAPNTGELFF.

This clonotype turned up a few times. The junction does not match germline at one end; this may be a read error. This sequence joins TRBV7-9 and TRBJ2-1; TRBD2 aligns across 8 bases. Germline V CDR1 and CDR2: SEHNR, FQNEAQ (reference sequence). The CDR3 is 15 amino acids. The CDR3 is CASNLELADYNEQFF. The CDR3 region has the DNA TGTGCCAGCAACTTAGAACTAGCGGACTACAATGAGCAGTTCTTC.

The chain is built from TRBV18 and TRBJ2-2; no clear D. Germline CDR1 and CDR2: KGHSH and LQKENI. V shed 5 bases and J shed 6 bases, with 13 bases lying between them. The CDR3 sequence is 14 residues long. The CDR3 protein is CASSSTPGAGELFF. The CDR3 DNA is TGTGCCAGCTCATCGACACCGGGCGCCGGGGAGCTGTTTTTT.

CDR3 sequence (DNA): TGTGCCAGCAGTGTGTCAGAGAATGAAAAACTGTTTTTT. Its translation is CASSVSENEKLFF. V is TRBV6-1 and J is TRBJ1-4; no definite D call. The CDR3 loop spans 13 amino acids. V lost 4 bases and J lost 5, with 8 bases in between. CDR1 MNHNS and CDR2 SASEGT come from the germline V gene.

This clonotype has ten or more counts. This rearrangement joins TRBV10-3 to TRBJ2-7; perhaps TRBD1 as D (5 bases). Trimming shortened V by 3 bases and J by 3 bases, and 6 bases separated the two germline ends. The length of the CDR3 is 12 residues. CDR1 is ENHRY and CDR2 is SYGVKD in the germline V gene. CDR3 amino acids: CAISDRDYEQYF. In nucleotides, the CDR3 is TGTGCCATCAGTGACAGGGACTACGAGCAGTACTTC.

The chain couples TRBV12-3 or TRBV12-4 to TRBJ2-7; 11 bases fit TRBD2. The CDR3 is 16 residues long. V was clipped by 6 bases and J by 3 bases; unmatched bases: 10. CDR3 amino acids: CASSASGTSGDYEQYF. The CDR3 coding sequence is TGTGCCAGCAGCGCCTCCGGGACTAGCGGTGACTACGAGCAGTACTTC.

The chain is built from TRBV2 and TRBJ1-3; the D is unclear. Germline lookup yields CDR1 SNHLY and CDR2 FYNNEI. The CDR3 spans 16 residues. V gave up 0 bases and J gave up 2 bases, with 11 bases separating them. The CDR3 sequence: CASSEALGPAGNTIYF. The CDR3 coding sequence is TGTGCCAGCAGTGAAGCGCTTGGGCCCGCTGGAAACACCATATATTTT.

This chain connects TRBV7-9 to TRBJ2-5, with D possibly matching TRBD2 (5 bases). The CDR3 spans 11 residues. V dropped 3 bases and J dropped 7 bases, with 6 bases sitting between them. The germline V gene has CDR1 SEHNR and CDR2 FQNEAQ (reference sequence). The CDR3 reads CASSFEGTQYF. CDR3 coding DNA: TGTGCCAGCAGCTTCGAGGGGACCCAGTACTTC.

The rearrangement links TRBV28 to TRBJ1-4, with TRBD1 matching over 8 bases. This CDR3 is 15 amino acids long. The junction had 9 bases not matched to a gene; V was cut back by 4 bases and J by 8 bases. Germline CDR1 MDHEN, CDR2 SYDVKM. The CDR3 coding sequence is TGTGCCAGCAGTTGGGGGGGGACAGGTTCAGAAAAACTGTTTTTT. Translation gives CASSWGGTGSEKLFF.

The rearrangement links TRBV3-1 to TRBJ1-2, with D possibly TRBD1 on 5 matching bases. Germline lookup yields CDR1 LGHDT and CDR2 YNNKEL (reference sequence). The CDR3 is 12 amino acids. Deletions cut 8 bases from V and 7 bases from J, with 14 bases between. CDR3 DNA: TGTGCCAGCTCACGTCAGGGAGGTGGCTACACCTTC. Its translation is CASSRQGGGYTF.

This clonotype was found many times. The CDR3 protein is CSAQDLEGVYNEQFF. DNA of the CDR3: TGCAGTGCTCAAGACCTGGAGGGGGTGTACAATGAGCAGTTCTTC. The chain couples TRBV20-1 to TRBJ2-1; D may match TRBD1 or TRBD2 (6 bases each). Germline CDR1 is DFQATT and CDR2 is SNEGSKA (reference sequence). Between the trimmed V and J ends, which lost 5 bases and 4 bases, there was a span of 18 bases. The CDR3 is made up of 15 amino acids.